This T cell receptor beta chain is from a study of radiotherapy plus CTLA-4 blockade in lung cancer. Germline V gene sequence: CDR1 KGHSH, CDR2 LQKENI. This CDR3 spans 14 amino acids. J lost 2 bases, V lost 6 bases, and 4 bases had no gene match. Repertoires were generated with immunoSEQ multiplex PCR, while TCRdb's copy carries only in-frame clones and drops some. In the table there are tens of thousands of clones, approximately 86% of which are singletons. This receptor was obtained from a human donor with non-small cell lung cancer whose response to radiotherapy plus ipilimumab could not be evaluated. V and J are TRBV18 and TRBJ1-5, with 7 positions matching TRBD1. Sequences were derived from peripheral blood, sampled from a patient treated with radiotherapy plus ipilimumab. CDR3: CASSADRGNQPQHF. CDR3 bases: TGTGCCAGCTCGGCCGACAGGGGCAATCAGCCCCAGCATTTT.